This T cell receptor (beta chain) was obtained from a study of blood T cells in healthy people across ages (dated by TCRdb to about 2015). At the level of the whole study: In model experiments, template switching captured about one uniquely barcoded TCR beta cDNA molecule for every two T cells. To track age-related changes in TCR beta repertoire diversity, the study relied on deep sequencing normalized with unique cDNA molecular identifiers. To avoid experimental bias, donors of different ages were randomly spread across the sequencing lanes. For two donors (one aged 18 to 29 and one aged 80 or older), the study analyzed two additional independent replicas of 1 million unique cDNA reads from the same blood draw. The donors were divided into four age groups: young (average about 16 years), middle-aged (approximately 39), aged (under 70) and long-lived (82). Study-wide findings and limitations: There was a strong correlation between observed TCR beta diversity and the percentage of naive T cells measured by flow cytometry. Compared with the aged group, the long-lived group had more naive CD4+ T cells, fewer expanded clones and increased TCR diversity, a pattern suggesting age selection. Estimates of total diversity from one million sequenced T cells were regarded as lower bounds and underestimates. Bulk unsorted PBMC profiling prevented conclusive comparison of naive and antigen-experienced compartments. The CMV infection status of donors was not known, potentially confounding age-related changes in expanded clonotypes. Observed TCR beta diversity per million T cells fell roughly linearly with age, and a significant reduction was already apparent by age roughly 40.

The donors were a few dozen Caucasian individuals from Russia, aged roughly 6 to 100 years, who were systemically healthy. Each donor gave 8 to 10 milliliters of peripheral blood, collected into EDTA-treated Vacutainer tubes. Ficoll-Paque density-gradient centrifugation was used to isolate PBMCs, with at least 7 million per sample. Trizol reagent was used to extract total RNA from the PBMCs, yielding at least 6 micrograms per sample. For every donor, flow cytometry on a PBMC aliquot measured the percentage of naive CD45RAhigh/CD27high T cells. A word on this clonotype: No cognate antigen has been identified for it. Nothing much larger sits one base from this clone, and base qualities are not available.

Library construction relied on 5' RACE. TCRdb lists the instrument as Illumina HiSeq 2500. A second PCR of roughly 6 to 12 cycles was performed with a sample-barcoded 5' primer and a J-beta primer mix. A template-switch 5' adaptor carrying 12 random nucleotides introduced a unique molecular identifier onto each TCR beta cDNA molecule. Each sample yielded at least 3 million CDR3-containing paired-end reads. First-strand cDNA synthesis was performed from all RNA using the Mint cDNA synthesis kit, with priming by a TRBC-specific oligonucleotide. Following uracil-DNA glycosylase treatment, a first 18-cycle PCR with universal primers M1SS and BC2_uni_R was performed on all cDNA. In the paper's pipeline: For normalization, 1 million high-quality reads were randomly selected from each sample, with every read carrying a distinct molecular identifier. Reads with shared molecular identifiers were discarded instead of being binned into consensus sequences. MiTCR, set to a Q25 quality threshold and the strictest error-elimination algorithm, was used for CDR3 identification, clonotype clustering and error correction. Lower-bound total TCR beta diversity was estimated with a nonparametric unseen species model using Euler transformation. TCRdb cleaned the public reads at Q25 with fastp, built clones with MiXCR and kept in-frame beta chains. Merged by CDR3 protein, the rows form single entries marked with the most common genes and DNA. The V and J calls and clone size are TCRdb's, not the authors'. Present in this sample are 1.6 million or so distinct CDR3 sequences, 30% to 35% of which were seen just once. The ten largest clones represent about 11% of the sample.

Spanning cysteine to phenylalanine, the CDR3 consists of 15 amino acids. CDR3 DNA only is kept here, 45 bases in frame from base 1. V drops 2 bases and J drops 1 base, leaving 11 bases in between. The germline V gene (reference sequence) provides CDR1 DFQATT and CDR2 SNEGSKA. Here the chain combines TRBV20-1 and TRBJ2-2; the D region is possibly TRBD1 or TRBD2, each matching across 5 bases. The source of this sequence is a woman aged 25-40 years in good health. The sequenced sample was blood. In nucleotides, the sequence is TGCAGTGCTAGACGTCGAGGGGTGAACACCGGGGAGCTGTTTTTT. Its amino acids are CSARRRGVNTGELFF.